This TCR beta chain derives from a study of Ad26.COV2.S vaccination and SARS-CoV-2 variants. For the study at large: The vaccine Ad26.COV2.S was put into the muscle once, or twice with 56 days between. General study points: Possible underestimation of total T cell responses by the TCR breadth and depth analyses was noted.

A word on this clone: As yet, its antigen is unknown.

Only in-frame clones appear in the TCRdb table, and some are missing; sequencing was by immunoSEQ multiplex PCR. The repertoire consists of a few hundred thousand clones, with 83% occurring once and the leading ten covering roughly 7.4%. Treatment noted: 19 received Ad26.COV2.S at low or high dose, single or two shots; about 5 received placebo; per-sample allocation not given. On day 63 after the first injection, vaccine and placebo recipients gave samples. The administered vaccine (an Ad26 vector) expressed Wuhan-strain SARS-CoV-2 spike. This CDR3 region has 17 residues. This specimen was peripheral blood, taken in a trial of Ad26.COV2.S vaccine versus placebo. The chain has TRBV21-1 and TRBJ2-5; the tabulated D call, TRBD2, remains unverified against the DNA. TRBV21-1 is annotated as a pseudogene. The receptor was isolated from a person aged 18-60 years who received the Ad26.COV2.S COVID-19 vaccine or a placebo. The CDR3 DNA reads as TGTGCCAGCAGCAAAAAGAGCCGGGACTGCCCCGGGGAGACCCAGTACTTC. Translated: CASSKKSRDCPGETQYF.